This TCR beta chain was recorded in a study of siplizumab effects on memory and regulatory T cells. Findings and caveats of the study: Naive or memory phenotype assignment was not possible for roughly 80-97% of proliferating CD4+ or CD8+ clones.

As regards this clone: Its antigen is as yet unknown.

The data were produced by immunoSEQ multiplex PCR, yet TCRdb's version contains in-frame clones alone and is incomplete. The data contain under 150,000 clones, less than 95% of them singletons. The germline V gene has CDR1 SGHTA and CDR2 FQGNSA. V lost 5 bases and J lost 8; bases outside the gene matches: 12. The CDR3 is made up of 16 amino acids. The sequence came from a human donor in good health. Sequencing was carried out using non-Treg CD4+ T cells sorted from blood. The chain carries TRBV7-2 and TRBJ1-1; 12 bases fit TRBD1. CDR3 nucleotide sequence: TGTGCCAGCAGCAGGGACAGGGGGCGCGTGAGGACGGAAGCTTTCTTT. Protein sequence: CASSRDRGRVRTEAFF.